Following are 28 T cell receptor beta chains from one sample sequenced in a study of vaccination effects on CD4 cells after COVID-19 (dated 2022 in TCRdb). Antigen specificity for these receptors is unknown. Libraries were constructed by the immunoSEQ multiplex PCR assay. Not all clones reach the TCRdb copy of this immuneACCESS table, which keeps in-frame sequences only. Checked studies attribute under half of the gap to unresolved V genes and leave the rest unexplained. The sample table shows about 25,000 clones, and roughly 80% are seen once. 20% to 25% of the sample is in the top ten clones. In the ViraFEST assay, PBMC were stimulated with viral peptide pools, and TCR sequencing was then used to find antigen-specific CD4+ T cell clonotypes based on their expansion. After about 9 days of culture, CD4+ T cells were isolated with the EasySep CD4+ T cell isolation kit. Each participant received two doses of an mRNA SARS-CoV-2 vaccine, either BNT162b2 or mRNA-1273.

This sample comprised CD4+ T cells from PBMCs cultured with HCoV-NL63 spike peptides, obtained after COVID-19 vaccination. Sample cell subset or site, as interpreted from the label and publication: HCoV-NL63 spike overlapping peptide pool stimulation. Receptors originate from a human donor who received a COVID-19 vaccine.

The chain links TRBV4-1 to TRBJ2-5; 8 bases fit TRBD1. V trimming: 0 bases; J trimming: 8 bases; junction bases outside the gene matches: 5. The germline V gene has CDR1 MGHRA and CDR2 YSYEKL. This CDR3 has 14 amino acids. The CDR3 DNA is TGCGCCAGCAGCCAAGAGGCAGGGGGCCGCACCCAGTACTTC. As protein: CASSQEAGGRTQYF.

The J gene is TRBJ1-6, the V gene TRBV27; D remains unclear. Germline loops: CDR1 MNHEY, CDR2 SMNVEV (reference sequence). The CDR3 runs to 13 residues. Trimming shortened V by 10 bases and J by 0 bases, and 7 bases separated the two germline ends. CDR3 sequence (DNA): TGTGCCACCTGCAGCTCCTATAATTCACCCCTCCACTTT. Its translation is CATCSSYNSPLHF.

J is TRBJ2-1 and V is TRBV5-1; no clear D. Between the trimmed V and J ends, which lost 4 bases and 4 bases, there was a span of 12 bases. CDR3 length: 14 residues. Looked up from germline, CDR1 is SGHRS and CDR2 is YFSETQ. CDR3 coding DNA: TGCGCCAGCAGCCCCCCGACTGCTTACAATGAGCAGTTCTTC. This sequence encodes CASSPPTAYNEQFF.

The V and J genes are TRBV7-2 and TRBJ2-4, with D perhaps matching TRBD2 (5 bases). In germline, CDR1 is SGHTA, CDR2 FQGNSA. With 5 bases removed from V and 0 bases from J, the gap between germline ends came to 14 bases. The CDR3 runs 16 residues. This CDR3 is CASSLSGFLAKNIQYF. Here the CDR3 DNA reads TGTGCCAGCAGCCTATCGGGGTTCCTAGCCAAAAACATTCAGTACTTC.

The chain employs TRBV28 and TRBJ2-7; D is possibly TRBD1 (5 bases). There are 15 residues in the CDR3. Trimming took 2 bases from V and 0 from J, leaving 11 bases between them. The V gene's germline CDR1 is MDHEN and CDR2 SYDVKM. CDR3 sequence: CASSLLDRSSYEQYF. The CDR3 coding sequence is TGTGCCAGCAGTTTACTAGACAGATCCTCCTACGAGCAGTACTTC.

The chain uses TRBV3-1 (or the pseudogene TRBV3-2) and TRBJ2-1; 12 nucleotides match TRBD2. The CDR3 sequence is 20 residues long. Germline CDR1 LGHDT, CDR2 YNNKEL (reference sequence). V shed 0 bases and J 1 base; nucleotides not matched to a gene: 10. In nucleotides, the CDR3 is TGTGCCAGCAGCCAAGATTGGGCTAGCGGGAGGGCCGGGTCCTACAATGAGCAGTTCTTC. Its translation: CASSQDWASGRAGSYNEQFF.

The chain couples TRBV6-1 to TRBJ2-7; D uncertain. Per germline, CDR1 MNHNS and CDR2 SASEGT. This CDR3 region has 14 residues. V was clipped by 3 bases and J by 3 bases, with 12 bases between them. This CDR3 is CASSESYPSYEQYF. In DNA, the CDR3 is TGTGCCAGCAGTGAGTCTTACCCCAGCTACGAGCAGTACTTC.

V usage is TRBV19 and J usage is TRBJ1-5, with D maybe TRBD1 (5 bases). Germline CDR1 reads LNHDA; CDR2 reads SQIVND (reference sequence). V was shortened by 1 base and J by 5 bases, with 12 bases between the two germline ends. The CDR3 extends over 15 amino acids. CDR3 nucleotides: TGTGCCAGTAGTATAGGGACAAGAAAGGATCAGCCCCAGCATTTT. It translates to CASSIGTRKDQPQHF.

CDR3 sequence reads: CASSSRTNNEQFF. CDR3 DNA: TGTGCCAGCAGCTCACGGACTAACAATGAGCAGTTCTTC. The chain carries TRBV9 and TRBJ2-1; D is perhaps TRBD2 (6 bases). Germline CDR1 SGDLS, CDR2 YYNGEE. V shed 4 bases and J shed 5 bases, with 10 bases lying between them. The CDR3 contains 13 residues.

The V gene is TRBV4-3, the J gene TRBJ1-1; tentative D call: TRBD1 (5 bases). The V end was cut by 0 bases, the J end by 8 bases, with 16 bases between. Germline V gene data show CDR1 as LGHNA and CDR2 as YSLEER. The length of the CDR3 is 15 residues. Written as DNA, the CDR3 is TGCGCCAGCAGCCAAGATCGGGCAGGGACCGTGGAAGCTTTCTTT. Its translation is CASSQDRAGTVEAFF.

This sequence joins TRBV7-9 and TRBJ2-2, with 9 nucleotides matching TRBD1. The CDR3 covers 15 residues. Germline-derived CDR1 and CDR2 are SEHNR and FQNEAQ (reference sequence). V lost 5 bases, J lost 2 bases, and 3 bases stayed unmatched. The CDR3 protein is CASSKTGGNTGELFF. DNA for the CDR3: TGTGCCAGCAGCAAAACAGGGGGCAACACCGGGGAGCTGTTTTTT. Full variable domain (outside the CDR3, taken from reference TRBV7-9 and TRBJ2-2): DTGVSQNPRHKITKRGQNVTFRCDPISEHNRLYWYRQTLGQGPEFLTYFQNEAQLEKSRLLSDRFSAERPKGSFSTLEIQRTEQGDSAMYLCASSKTGGNTGELFFGEGSRLTVL.

The rearrangement uses TRBV7-6 and TRBJ1-5, with D possibly TRBD1 on 6 matching bases. The CDR3 is made up of 15 amino acids. CDR1 is SGHVS, CDR2 FNYEAQ, per germline. Trimming removed 5 bases at V and 3 bases at J, with 14 bases between. The CDR3 DNA follows: TGTGCCAGCAGCCACACGGACAGTTCCAATCAGCCCCAGCATTTT. Its translation: CASSHTDSSNQPQHF.

The chain carries TRBV25-1 and TRBJ2-1, with TRBD1 as a possible D gene (5 bases). The V end was cut by 5 bases, the J end by 4 bases, with 15 bases between. This CDR3 contains 15 residues. Germline CDR1 reads MGHDK; CDR2 reads SYGVNS. CDR3 coding DNA: TGTGCCAGCAGTCCCCCTAGGGGTGTGTACAATGAGCAGTTCTTC. Protein: CASSPPRGVYNEQFF.

The genes are TRBV6-4 and TRBJ2-3; a possible D gene is TRBD1 (6 bases). Germline V gene sequence: CDR1 MRHNA, CDR2 SNTAGT. The CDR3 has 15 residues. With 6 bases removed from V and 2 bases from J, the gap between germline ends came to 15 bases. CDR3 amino acids: CASSEGQNPTDTQYF. The CDR3 DNA reads TGTGCCAGCAGCGAAGGACAGAACCCCACAGATACGCAGTATTTT.

The chain links TRBV18 to TRBJ1-2; tentative D call: TRBD1 (5 bases). Looked up from germline, CDR1 is KGHSH and CDR2 is LQKENI. V was shortened by 2 bases and J by 5 bases, with 12 bases between the two germline ends. The CDR3 has 14 amino acids. The CDR3 bases are TGTGCCAGCTCACCAGGGGACGGTAAATATGGCTACACCTTC. Translated, it gives CASSPGDGKYGYTF.

The V gene is TRBV5-1, the J gene TRBJ2-5; no clear D gene. The CDR3 contains 14 residues. Trimming cost V 0 bases and J 2 bases, with 8 bases left between them. Germline loops: CDR1 SGHRS, CDR2 YFSETQ. The CDR3 sequence: CASSLGQRQETQYF. In DNA form, the CDR3 reads TGCGCCAGCAGCTTGGGTCAGAGACAAGAGACCCAGTACTTC.

V is TRBV7-6 and J is TRBJ2-1, with D possibly TRBD1 on 6 matching bases. The V gene's germline CDR1 is SGHVS and CDR2 FNYEAQ. This CDR3 spans 16 amino acids. Trimming shortened V by 5 bases and J by 8 bases, and 22 bases separated the two germline ends. The chain's CDR3 is CASSPQPRDISDEQFF. The CDR3 DNA is TGTGCCAGCAGCCCACAACCCCGGGACATATCTGATGAGCAGTTCTTC.

This chain connects TRBV18 to TRBJ2-3; 7 bases line up with TRBD1. Germline V CDR1 and CDR2: KGHSH, LQKENI. V shed 6 bases, J shed 3 bases, and the junction held 9 bases outside the gene matches. This CDR3 spans 15 amino acids. CDR3 in DNA: TGTGCCAGCTCGTACCACAGGGGTGCGACAGATACGCAGTATTTT. The encoded protein is CASSYHRGATDTQYF.

This clone was found a few times. This chain uses TRBV24-1 with TRBJ1-5, with D unclear. V dropped 9 bases and J dropped 2 bases, with 10 bases sitting between them. Per germline, CDR1 KGHDR and CDR2 SFDVKD. This CDR3 has 13 residues. CDR3: CATQGGGNQPQHF. The CDR3 DNA follows: TGTGCCACCCAAGGCGGTGGCAATCAGCCCCAGCATTTT.

V usage is TRBV2 and J usage is TRBJ1-3, with unresolved D. This CDR3 contains 11 residues. Germline V gives CDR1 SNHLY, CDR2 FYNNEI. V shed 4 bases and J shed 4 bases, with 2 bases lying between them. The CDR3 DNA sequence: TGTGCCAGCAGTGCAGGAAACACCATATATTTT. It specifies CASSAGNTIYF.

This sequence joins TRBV18 and TRBJ2-3; no clear D gene. The CDR3 runs to 16 residues. V was clipped by 6 bases and J by 1 base, with 17 bases between them. CDR1 is KGHSH, CDR2 LQKENI, per germline. In nucleotides, the CDR3 is TGTGCCAGCTCCTCTCCGCCGAAAACGGGCACAGATACGCAGTATTTT. Protein sequence: CASSSPPKTGTDTQYF.

CDR3 sequence reads: CASSYSRDRPAYTF. DNA for the CDR3: TGTGCCAGCAGTTACTCGAGGGACAGACCCGCCTACACCTTC. V gene TRBV6-5 combines with J gene TRBJ1-2, with 7 bases lining up with TRBD1. CDR3 length: 14 residues. V lost 0 bases and J lost 10; bases outside the gene matches: 8. Germline CDR1 is MNHEY and CDR2 is SVGAGI.

The J gene is TRBJ2-2, the V gene TRBV7-2; D gene unclear. Germline V gene sequence: CDR1 SGHTA, CDR2 FQGNSA. The germline V and J ends were trimmed by 0 bases and 5 bases, with 4 bases remaining between them. This CDR3 has 13 residues. The CDR3: CASSLAGTGELFF. The CDR3 region has the DNA TGTGCCAGCAGCTTAGCGGGGACCGGGGAGCTGTTTTTT.

The CDR3 loop is CASSDSRGNYEQYF. The CDR3 region has the DNA TGTGCCAGCAGTGATTCCAGGGGTAACTACGAGCAGTACTTC. The V and J genes are TRBV6-1 and TRBJ2-7; TRBD1 might be the D (6 bases). CDR1 and CDR2 from the germline V gene are MNHNS and SASEGT. Trimming cost V 3 bases and J 3 bases, with 12 bases left between them. CDR3 length: 14 residues.

This chain joins TRBV5-1 and TRBJ1-5, with D tentatively TRBD1 (5 bases). This CDR3 region has 15 residues. Germline CDR1 is SGHRS and CDR2 is YFSETQ. V lost 4 bases to trimming and J lost 7 bases, with 18 bases between them. DNA of the CDR3: TGCGCCAGCAGCCCTGACCCTGGGGGGGAACAGCCCCAGCATTTT. Its translation: CASSPDPGGEQPQHF. Filled out from reference TRBV5-1 and TRBJ1-5, the complete variable domain reads KAGVTQTPRYLIKTRGQQVTLSCSPISGHRSVSWYQQTPGQGLQFLFEYFSETQRNKGNFPGRFSGRQFSNSRSEMNVSTLELGDSALYLCASSPDPGGEQPQHFGDGTRLSIL.

The chain is built from TRBV12-3 or TRBV12-4 and TRBJ2-7; tentative D call: TRBD1 (6 bases). V lost 1 base, J lost 5 bases, and 9 bases lay in between. The CDR3 covers 13 residues. The CDR3 spells CASSLDRAHEQYF. The CDR3 bases are TGTGCCAGCAGTTTAGACAGGGCACACGAGCAGTACTTC.

The rearrangement uses TRBV5-1 and TRBJ1-2; 9 nucleotides line up with TRBD1. The germline V gene encodes CDR1 SGHRS and CDR2 YFSETQ. CDR3 length: 16 residues. Unmatched junction bases numbered 6, after V lost 0 bases and J lost 3 bases. The CDR3 spells CASSLVGTGFDYGYTF. The CDR3 nucleotides read TGCGCCAGCAGCTTGGTAGGGACAGGGTTCGACTATGGCTACACCTTC. Together with reference TRBV5-1 and TRBJ1-2, the CDR3 gives the full variable domain: KAGVTQTPRYLIKTRGQQVTLSCSPISGHRSVSWYQQTPGQGLQFLFEYFSETQRNKGNFPGRFSGRQFSNSRSEMNVSTLELGDSALYLCASSLVGTGFDYGYTFGSGTRLTVV.

The chain has TRBV5-1 and TRBJ2-1; D not certain. The CDR3 length is 11 residues. Germline V gives CDR1 SGHRS, CDR2 YFSETQ. Trimming removed 4 bases from V and 8 bases from J, with 7 bases in between. CDR3 amino acids: CASSPNHEQFF. In nucleotides, the CDR3 is TGCGCCAGCAGCCCCAATCATGAGCAGTTCTTC.